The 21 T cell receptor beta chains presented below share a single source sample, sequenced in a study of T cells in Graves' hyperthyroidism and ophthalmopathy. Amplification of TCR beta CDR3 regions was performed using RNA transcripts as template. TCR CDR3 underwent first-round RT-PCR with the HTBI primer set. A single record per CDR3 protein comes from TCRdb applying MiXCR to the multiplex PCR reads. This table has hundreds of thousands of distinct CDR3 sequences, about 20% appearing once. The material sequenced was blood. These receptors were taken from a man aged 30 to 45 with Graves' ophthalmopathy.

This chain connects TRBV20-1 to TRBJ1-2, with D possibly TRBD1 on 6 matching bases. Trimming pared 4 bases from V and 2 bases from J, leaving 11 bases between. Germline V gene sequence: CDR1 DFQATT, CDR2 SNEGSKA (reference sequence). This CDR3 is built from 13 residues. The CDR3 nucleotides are TGCAGTGCTACCCGGGACATCAACTATGGCTACACCTTC. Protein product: CSATRDINYGYTF.

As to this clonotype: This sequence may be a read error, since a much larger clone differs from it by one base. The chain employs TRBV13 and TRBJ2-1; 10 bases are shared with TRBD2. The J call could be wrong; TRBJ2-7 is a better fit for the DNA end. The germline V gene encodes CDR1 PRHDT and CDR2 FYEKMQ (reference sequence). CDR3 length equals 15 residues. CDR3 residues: CASSSGTSADNEQYF. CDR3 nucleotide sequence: TGTGCCAGCAGCTCCGGGACTAGCGCTGACAATGAGCAGTACTTC.

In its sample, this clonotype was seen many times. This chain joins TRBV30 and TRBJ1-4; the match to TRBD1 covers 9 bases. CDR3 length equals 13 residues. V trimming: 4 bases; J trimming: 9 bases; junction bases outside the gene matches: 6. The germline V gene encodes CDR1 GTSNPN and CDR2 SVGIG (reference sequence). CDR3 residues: CAWKGTGMKKLFF. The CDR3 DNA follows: TGTGCCTGGAAGGGGACAGGGATGAAAAAACTGTTTTTT.

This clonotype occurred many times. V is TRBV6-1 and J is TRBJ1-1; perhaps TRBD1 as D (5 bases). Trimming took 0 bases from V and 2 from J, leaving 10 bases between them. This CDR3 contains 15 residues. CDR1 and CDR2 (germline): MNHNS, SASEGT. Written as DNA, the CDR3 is TGTGCCAGCAGTGAAGCATCAGGGATTAACACTGAAGCTTTCTTT. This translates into CASSEASGINTEAFF.

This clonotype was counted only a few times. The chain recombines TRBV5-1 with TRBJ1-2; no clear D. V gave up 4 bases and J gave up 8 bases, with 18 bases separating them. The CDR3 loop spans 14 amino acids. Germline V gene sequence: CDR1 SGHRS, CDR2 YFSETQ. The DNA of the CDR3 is TGCGCCAGCAGCCTGATGACGGCTCTACAAGGCTACACCTTC. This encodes CASSLMTALQGYTF.

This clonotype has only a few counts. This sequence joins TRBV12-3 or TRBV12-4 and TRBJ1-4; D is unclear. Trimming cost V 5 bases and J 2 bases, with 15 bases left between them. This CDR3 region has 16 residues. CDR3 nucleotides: TGTGCCAGCAGTCCACTACAATATGACACTAATGAAAAACTGTTTTTT. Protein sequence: CASSPLQYDTNEKLFF.

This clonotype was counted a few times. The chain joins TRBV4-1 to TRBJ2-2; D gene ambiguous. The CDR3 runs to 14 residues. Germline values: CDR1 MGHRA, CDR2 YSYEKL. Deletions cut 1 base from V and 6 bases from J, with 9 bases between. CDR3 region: CASSQVALSGELFF. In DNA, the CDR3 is TGCGCCAGCAGCCAAGTTGCGCTCTCCGGGGAGCTGTTTTTT.

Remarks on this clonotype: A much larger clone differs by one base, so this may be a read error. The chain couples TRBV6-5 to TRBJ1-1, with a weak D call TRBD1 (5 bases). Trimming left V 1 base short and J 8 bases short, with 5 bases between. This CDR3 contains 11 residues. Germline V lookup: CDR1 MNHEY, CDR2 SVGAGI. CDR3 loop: CASSYYREAFF. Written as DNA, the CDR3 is TGTGCCAGCAGTTACTACAGGGAAGCTTTCTTT.

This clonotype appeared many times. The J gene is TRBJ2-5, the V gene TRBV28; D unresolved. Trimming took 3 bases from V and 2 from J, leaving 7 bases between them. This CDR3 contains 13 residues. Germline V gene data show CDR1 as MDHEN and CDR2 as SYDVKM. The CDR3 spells CASSFFWQETQYF. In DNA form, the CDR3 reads TGTGCCAGCAGTTTCTTCTGGCAAGAGACCCAGTACTTC.

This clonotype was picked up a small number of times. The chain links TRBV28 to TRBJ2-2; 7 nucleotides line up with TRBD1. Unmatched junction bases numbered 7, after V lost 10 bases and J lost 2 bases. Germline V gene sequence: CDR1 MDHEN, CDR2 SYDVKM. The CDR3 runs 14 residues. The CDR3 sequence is CATKDRANTGELFF. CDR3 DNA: TGTGCCACCAAAGACAGGGCCAACACCGGGGAGCTGTTTTTT.

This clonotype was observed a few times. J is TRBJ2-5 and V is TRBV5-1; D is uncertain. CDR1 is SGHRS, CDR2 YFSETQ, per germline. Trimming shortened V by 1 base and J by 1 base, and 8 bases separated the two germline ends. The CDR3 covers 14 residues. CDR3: CASSLFAAQETQYF. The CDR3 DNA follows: TGCGCCAGCAGCTTGTTTGCCGCCCAAGAGACCCAGTACTTC.

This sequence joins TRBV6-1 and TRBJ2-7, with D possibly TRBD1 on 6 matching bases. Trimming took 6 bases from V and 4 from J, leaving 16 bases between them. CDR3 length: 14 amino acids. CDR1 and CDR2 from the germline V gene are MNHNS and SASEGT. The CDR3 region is CASSAGTSRYEQYF. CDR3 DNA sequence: TGTGCCAGCAGCGCAGGGACATCGAGGTACGAGCAGTACTTC.

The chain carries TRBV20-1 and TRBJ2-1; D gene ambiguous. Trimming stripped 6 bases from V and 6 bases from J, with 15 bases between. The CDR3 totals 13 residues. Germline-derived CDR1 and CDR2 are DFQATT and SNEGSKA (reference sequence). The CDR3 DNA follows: TGCAGTGCGGATGGCCGACAAATCAATGAGCAGTTCTTC. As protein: CSADGRQINEQFF.

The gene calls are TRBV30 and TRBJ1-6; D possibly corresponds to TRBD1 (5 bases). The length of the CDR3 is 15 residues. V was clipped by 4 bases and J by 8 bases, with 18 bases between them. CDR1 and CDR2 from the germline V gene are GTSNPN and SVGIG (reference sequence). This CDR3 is CAWTHTGTDYSPLHF. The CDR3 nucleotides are TGTGCCTGGACACATACCGGGACGGATTATTCACCCCTCCACTTT.

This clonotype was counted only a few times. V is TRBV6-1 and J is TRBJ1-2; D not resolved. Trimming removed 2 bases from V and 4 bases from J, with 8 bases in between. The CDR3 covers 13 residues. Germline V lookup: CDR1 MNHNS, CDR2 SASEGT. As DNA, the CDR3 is TGTGCCAGCAGTGAACAGAATGCCTATGGCTACACCTTC. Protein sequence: CASSEQNAYGYTF.

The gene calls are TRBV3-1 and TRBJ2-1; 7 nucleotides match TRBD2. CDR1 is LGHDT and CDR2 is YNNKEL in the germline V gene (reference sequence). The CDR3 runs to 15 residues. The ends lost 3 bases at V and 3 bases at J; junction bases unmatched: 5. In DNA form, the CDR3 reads TGTGCCAGCAGCCAGTTGTGGGAGGGCTACAATGAGCAGTTCTTC. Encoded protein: CASSQLWEGYNEQFF.

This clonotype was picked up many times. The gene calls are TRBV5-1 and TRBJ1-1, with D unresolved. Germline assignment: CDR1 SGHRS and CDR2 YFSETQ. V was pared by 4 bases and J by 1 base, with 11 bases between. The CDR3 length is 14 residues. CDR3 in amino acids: CASSLRLKNTEAFF. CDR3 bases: TGCGCCAGCAGCCTCAGGTTGAAGAACACTGAAGCTTTCTTT.

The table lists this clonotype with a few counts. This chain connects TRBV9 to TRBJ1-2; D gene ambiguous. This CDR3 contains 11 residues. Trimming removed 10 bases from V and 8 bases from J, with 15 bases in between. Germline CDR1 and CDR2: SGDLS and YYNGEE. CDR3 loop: CASRDWQGYTF. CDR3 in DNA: TGTGCCTCACGGGATTGGCAAGGCTACACCTTC.

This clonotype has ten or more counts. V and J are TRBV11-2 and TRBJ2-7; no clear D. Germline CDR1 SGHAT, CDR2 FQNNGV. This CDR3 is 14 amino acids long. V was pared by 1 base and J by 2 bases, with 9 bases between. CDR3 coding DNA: TGTGCCAGCAGCTTAGTGGCGGTTCCCTACGAGCAGTACTTC. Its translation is CASSLVAVPYEQYF. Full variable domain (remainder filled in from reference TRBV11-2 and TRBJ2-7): EAGVAQSPRYKIIEKRQSVAFWCNPISGHATLYWYQQILGQGPKLLIQFQNNGVVDDSQLPKDRFSAERLKGVDSTLKIQPAKLEDSAVYLCASSLVAVPYEQYFGPGTRLTVT.

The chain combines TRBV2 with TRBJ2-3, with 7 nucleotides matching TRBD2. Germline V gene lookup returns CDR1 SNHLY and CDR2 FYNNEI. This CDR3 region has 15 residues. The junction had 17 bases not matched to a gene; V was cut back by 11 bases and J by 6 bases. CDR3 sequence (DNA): TGTGCCTCCGCGAGAGGACTAGGGCTCGGGGATACGCAGTATTTT. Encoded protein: CASARGLGLGDTQYF.

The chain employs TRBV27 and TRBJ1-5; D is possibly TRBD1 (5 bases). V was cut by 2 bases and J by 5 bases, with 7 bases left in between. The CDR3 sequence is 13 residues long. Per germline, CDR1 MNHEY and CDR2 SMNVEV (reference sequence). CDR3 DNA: TGTGCCAGCAGTTTAGGGGCACATCAGCCCCAGCATTTT. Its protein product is CASSLGAHQPQHF.